A single sample is the source of the 7 T cell receptor beta chains below, sequenced in a study of T cells in tuberculosis. TCRdb keeps only in-frame clones here, not all; method: immunoSEQ multiplex PCR. The table has fewer than 40,000 clones, approximately 89% seen once; the top ten hold about 2.4%. Time point meaning: new active TB diagnosis, blood taken before or within 7 days of starting treatment. The source was PBMCs, collected at tuberculosis diagnosis. The source is an adult with tuberculosis.

The V gene is TRBV10-1, the J gene TRBJ2-7; tentatively, D is TRBD2 (6 bases). CDR3 length: 13 residues. Deletions cut 0 bases from V and 5 bases from J, with 8 bases between. Looked up from germline, CDR1 is WNHNN and CDR2 is SYGVQD (reference sequence). CDR3: CASSESRRDEQYF. CDR3 nucleotide sequence: TGCGCCAGCAGTGAGTCCCGGAGGGACGAGCAGTACTTC.

This chain uses TRBV19 with TRBJ2-2; D possibly corresponds to TRBD2 (5 bases). V shed 2 bases and J shed 4 bases, with 11 bases lying between them. Germline assignment: CDR1 LNHDA and CDR2 SQIVND (reference sequence). The CDR3 is 15 residues long. The CDR3 region has the DNA TGTGCCAGTAGTATAATCCGGGAAACCACCGGGGAGCTGTTTTTT. This translates into CASSIIRETTGELFF.

This sequence joins TRBV19 and TRBJ2-1, with 10 bases matching TRBD1. This CDR3 is built from 15 residues. Trimming took 5 bases from V and 3 from J; bases not matched to a gene: 4. Germline V gene sequence: CDR1 LNHDA, CDR2 SQIVND (reference sequence). CDR3 coding DNA: TGTGCCAGTAGTCCGCGGACAGGGGGCTACAATGAGCAGTTCTTC. Protein product: CASSPRTGGYNEQFF.

This CDR3 reads CASTTMEKPMNTEAFF. The DNA of the CDR3 is TGTGCCAGCACCACCATGGAGAAACCCATGAACACTGAAGCTTTCTTT. This chain links TRBV6-6 with TRBJ1-1, with unresolved D. The germline V and J ends were trimmed by 7 bases and 0 bases, with 18 bases remaining between them. The CDR3 has 16 amino acids. The V gene's germline CDR1 is MNHNY and CDR2 SVGAGI (reference sequence).

The V gene is TRBV2, the J gene TRBJ2-3; D unclear. The CDR3 is 12 residues long. The V end lost 5 bases, the J end lost 6 bases, and 9 bases lay between the germline ends. CDR1 SNHLY and CDR2 FYNNEI come from the germline V gene. As DNA, the CDR3 is TGTGCCAGCAGTCCCGGTGAGGATACGCAGTATTTT. It is translated as CASSPGEDTQYF.

The gene calls are TRBV9 and TRBJ1-1, with D unclear. Trimming took 4 bases from V and 0 from J, leaving 13 bases between them. The CDR3 is made up of 15 amino acids. CDR1 is SGDLS, CDR2 YYNGEE, per germline. The DNA of the CDR3 is TGTGCCAGCAGCCCCTATACCGAGGTGAACACTGAAGCTTTCTTT. Protein: CASSPYTEVNTEAFF.

The chain is built from TRBV5-1 and TRBJ2-1, with D possibly being TRBD2 (6 bases). V was trimmed by 4 bases and J by 7 bases, leaving 12 bases between them. Germline-derived CDR1 and CDR2 are SGHRS and YFSETQ. CDR3 length equals 13 residues. The CDR3 sequence is CASSPEEGNEQFF. Written as DNA, the CDR3 is TGCGCCAGCAGCCCGGAGGAGGGGAATGAGCAGTTCTTC.